The 10 T cell receptor beta chains in this list originate from one sample, sequenced in a study of blood T cell repertoires in COVID-19. Generated by immunoSEQ multiplex PCR, the TCRdb table keeps only in-frame clones and is missing some. The data contain about 260,000 clones, about 87% of them singletons. The sequenced sample was PBMCs or T cells enriched from blood (not recorded which). Receptor source: a man aged 50 to 59 who had been exposed to COVID-19.

The chain couples TRBV11-3 to TRBJ2-1, with 7 bases fitting TRBD1. Germline V CDR1 and CDR2: SGHNT, YENEEA. After removal of 5 bases from V and 7 bases from J, the junction contained 2 bases not matched to a gene. This CDR3 comprises 12 residues. CDR3 amino acids: CASSKGQNEQFF. The CDR3, as DNA: TGTGCCAGCAGCAAGGGACAGAATGAGCAGTTCTTC. Full variable domain (outside the CDR3, taken from reference TRBV11-3 and TRBJ2-1): EAGVVQSPRYKIIEKKQPVAFWCNPISGHNTLYWYLQNLGQGPELLIRYENEEAVDDSQLPKDRFSAERLKGVDSTLKIQPAELGDSAVYLCASSKGQNEQFFGPGTRLTVL.

The V call is TRBV9, the J call TRBJ2-2, with 7 positions matching TRBD1. V dropped 0 bases and J dropped 6; count of bases not matched to a gene: 5. The CDR3 length is 15 residues. CDR1 is SGDLS and CDR2 is YYNGEE in the germline V gene. The CDR3 sequence is CASSVAKGASGELFF. DNA for the CDR3: TGTGCCAGCAGCGTAGCTAAGGGGGCTTCCGGGGAGCTGTTTTTT.

The chain combines TRBV28 with TRBJ1-2, with D possibly matching TRBD1 (5 bases). The CDR3 runs 14 residues. Germline-derived CDR1 and CDR2 are MDHEN and SYDVKM. With 3 bases removed from V and 5 bases from J, the gap between germline ends came to 13 bases. CDR3 nucleotide sequence: TGTGCCAGCAGTTTTCGACAGCTATTATATGGCTACACCTTC. Protein product: CASSFRQLLYGYTF.

The chain recombines TRBV5-6 with TRBJ2-2; 9 nucleotides agree with TRBD1. This CDR3 contains 15 residues. Unmatched junction bases numbered 7, after V lost 4 bases and J lost 6 bases. CDR1 is SGHDT and CDR2 is YYEEEE in the germline V gene. Written as DNA, the CDR3 is TGTGCCAGCAGCCCTCTCACAGGGGGCGCCGGGGAGCTGTTTTTT. It codes for CASSPLTGGAGELFF.

This chain links TRBV18 with TRBJ1-5; D may be TRBD1 (6 bases). Germline CDR1 reads KGHSH; CDR2 reads LQKENI. V gave up 5 bases and J gave up 2 bases, with 13 bases separating them. The CDR3 extends over 15 amino acids. This CDR3 reads CASSSQGVGNQPQHF. Here the CDR3 DNA reads TGTGCCAGCTCATCACAGGGAGTGGGCAATCAGCCCCAGCATTTT. Based on the CDR3 plus reference TRBV18 and TRBJ1-5, the full variable domain is NAGVMQNPRHLVRRRGQEARLRCSPMKGHSHVYWYRQLPEEGLKFMVYLQKENIIDESGMPKERFSAEFPKEGPSILRIQQVVRGDSAAYFCASSSQGVGNQPQHFGDGTRLSIL.

This chain joins TRBV7-2 and TRBJ1-3, with D possibly being TRBD1 (5 bases). The CDR3 extends over 16 amino acids. Trimming removed 5 bases from V and 2 bases from J, with 16 bases in between. Germline V CDR1 and CDR2: SGHTA, FQGNSA. The CDR3 sequence is CASSQIGTQPGNTIYF. The CDR3 DNA reads TGTGCCAGCAGCCAAATAGGGACTCAGCCTGGAAACACCATATATTTT.

The chain has TRBV5-1 and TRBJ2-5; 9 positions match TRBD1. Trimming cost V 7 bases and J 5 bases; bases outside gene matches: 9. Germline loops: CDR1 SGHRS, CDR2 YFSETQ. This CDR3 comprises 14 residues. DNA for the CDR3: TGCGCCAGCGGTTCTACAGGGGGCCGGGAGACCCAGTACTTC. It is translated as CASGSTGGRETQYF.

This clone was observed a single time. The chain carries TRBV20-1 and TRBJ2-7, with no clear D. CDR1 is DFQATT and CDR2 is SNEGSKA in the germline V gene (reference sequence). Trimming shortened V by 3 bases and J by 3 bases, and 6 bases separated the two germline ends. This CDR3 is built from 11 residues. The DNA for the CDR3 is TGCAGTGCTAGCAGTAACTACGAGCAGTACTTC. It is translated as CSASSNYEQYF.

The chain carries TRBV2 and TRBJ2-7, with 8 nucleotides matching TRBD1. The CDR3 extends over 14 amino acids. The germline CDR1 and CDR2 sequences are SNHLY and FYNNEI. V was pared by 3 bases and J by 4 bases, with 5 bases of the junction left unmatched. The CDR3 is CASSDSGGVYEQYF. CDR3 nucleotides: TGTGCCAGCAGTGACTCAGGGGGCGTTTACGAGCAGTACTTC. Combining the CDR3 with reference TRBV2 and TRBJ2-7 gives the whole variable domain EPEVTQTPSHQVTQMGQEVILRCVPISNHLYFYWYRQILGQKVEFLVSFYNNEISEKSEIFDDQFSVERPDGSNFTLKIRSTKLEDSAMYFCASSDSGGVYEQYFGPGTRLTVT.

The J gene is TRBJ2-2, the V gene TRBV24-1; 11 nucleotides align to TRBD1. The CDR3 covers 16 residues. The germline gives CDR1 KGHDR, CDR2 SFDVKD. J was trimmed by 7 bases and V by 7 bases; bases with no gene match: 10. As DNA, the CDR3 is TGTGCCACCAGCAAAATCCGGGACAGGGGGAGCGGGGAGCTGTTTTTT. Its protein product is CATSKIRDRGSGELFF.